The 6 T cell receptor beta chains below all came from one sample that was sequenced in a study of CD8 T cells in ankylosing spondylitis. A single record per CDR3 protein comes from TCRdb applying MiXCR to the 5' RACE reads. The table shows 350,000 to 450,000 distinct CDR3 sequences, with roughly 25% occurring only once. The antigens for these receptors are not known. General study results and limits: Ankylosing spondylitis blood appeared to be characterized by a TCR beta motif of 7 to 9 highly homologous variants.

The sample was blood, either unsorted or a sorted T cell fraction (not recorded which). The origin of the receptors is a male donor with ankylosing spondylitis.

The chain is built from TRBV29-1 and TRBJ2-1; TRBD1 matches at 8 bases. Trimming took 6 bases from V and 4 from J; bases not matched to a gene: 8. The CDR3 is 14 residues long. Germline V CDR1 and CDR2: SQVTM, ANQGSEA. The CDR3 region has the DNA TGCAGCGTCCAAACTGACAGGGGATACAATGAGCAGTTCTTC. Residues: CSVQTDRGYNEQFF.

In DNA form, the CDR3 reads TGTGCCACCAGTGATATAAGACAGGGCTACAATGAGCAGTTCTTC. Amino acid sequence: CATSDIRQGYNEQFF. The chain joins TRBV24-1 to TRBJ2-1, with TRBD1 identical over 7 bases. From germline, CDR1 is KGHDR and CDR2 SFDVKD. The CDR3 consists of 15 residues. Unmatched junction bases numbered 4, after V lost 3 bases and J lost 3 bases.

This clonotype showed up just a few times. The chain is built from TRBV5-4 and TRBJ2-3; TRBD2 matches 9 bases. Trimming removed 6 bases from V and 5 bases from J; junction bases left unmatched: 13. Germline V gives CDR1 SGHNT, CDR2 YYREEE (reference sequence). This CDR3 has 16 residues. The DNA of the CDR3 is TGTGCCAGCAACACCCTCTTAGCGGGAGTCGAAGATACGCAGTATTTT. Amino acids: CASNTLLAGVEDTQYF.

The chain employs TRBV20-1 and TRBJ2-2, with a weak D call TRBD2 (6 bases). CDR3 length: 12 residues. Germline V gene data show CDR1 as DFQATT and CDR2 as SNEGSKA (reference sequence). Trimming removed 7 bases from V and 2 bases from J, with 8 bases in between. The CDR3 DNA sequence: TGCAGTGTCGCGGGAAACACCGGGGAGCTGTTTTTT. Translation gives CSVAGNTGELFF.

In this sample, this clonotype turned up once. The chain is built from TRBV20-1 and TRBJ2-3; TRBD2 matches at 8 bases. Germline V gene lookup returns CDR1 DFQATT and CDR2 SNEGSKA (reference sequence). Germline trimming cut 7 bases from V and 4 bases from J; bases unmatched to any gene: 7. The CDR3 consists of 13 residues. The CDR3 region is CSGGVAGSDTQYF. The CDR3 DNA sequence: TGCAGTGGCGGGGTAGCGGGGTCAGATACGCAGTATTTT.

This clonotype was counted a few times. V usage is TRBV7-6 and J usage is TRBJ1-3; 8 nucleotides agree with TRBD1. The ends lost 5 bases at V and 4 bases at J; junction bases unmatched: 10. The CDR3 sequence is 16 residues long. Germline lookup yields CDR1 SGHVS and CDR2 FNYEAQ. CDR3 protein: CASSTTGGSTGNTIYF. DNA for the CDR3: TGTGCCAGCAGCACAACAGGGGGAAGTACGGGAAACACCATATATTTT.